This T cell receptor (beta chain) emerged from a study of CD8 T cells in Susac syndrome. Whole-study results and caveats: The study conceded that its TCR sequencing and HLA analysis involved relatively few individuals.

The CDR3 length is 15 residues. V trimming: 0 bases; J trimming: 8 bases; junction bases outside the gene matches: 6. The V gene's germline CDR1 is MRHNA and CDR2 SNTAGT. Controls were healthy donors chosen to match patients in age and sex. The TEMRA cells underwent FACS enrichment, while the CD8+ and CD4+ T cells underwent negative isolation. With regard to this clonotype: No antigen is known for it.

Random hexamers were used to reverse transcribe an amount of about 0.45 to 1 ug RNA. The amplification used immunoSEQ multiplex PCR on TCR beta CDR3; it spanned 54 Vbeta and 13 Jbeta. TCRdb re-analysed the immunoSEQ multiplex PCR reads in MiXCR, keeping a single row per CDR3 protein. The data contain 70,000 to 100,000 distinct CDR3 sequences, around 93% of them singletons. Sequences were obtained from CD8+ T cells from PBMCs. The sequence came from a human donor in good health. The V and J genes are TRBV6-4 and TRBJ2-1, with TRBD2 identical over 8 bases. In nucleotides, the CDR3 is TGTGCCAGCAGTGACTCTGGCGGGGGGTGGGATGAGCAGTTCTTC. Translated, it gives CASSDSGGGWDEQFF.